This T cell receptor beta chain comes out of a study of blood T cells in healthy people across ages. The second PCR ran roughly 7 to 12 cycles with a sample-barcoded 5' primer and J-beta primers. Each cDNA was tagged by a template-switch adaptor containing 12 random nucleotides. Each CDR3 protein gets one entry after TCRdb re-called the 5' RACE reads with MiXCR. Among some 640,000 distinct CDR3 sequences, around 48% were seen once, and the ten largest hold 30% to 40%. As to this clonotype: Its antigen remains unidentified. This clone may be a read error of a much larger clone one base away.

Study-wide points: Since the PBMCs were unsorted, naive and antigen-experienced cells could not be conclusively compared.

Trimming left V 3 bases short and J 12 bases short, with 15 bases between. The germline CDR1 and CDR2 sequences are DFQATT and SNEGSKA (reference sequence). The CDR3 is 11 amino acids. The sample consisted of blood. The origin of this receptor is a woman aged 55-69 years in good health. The rearrangement joins TRBV20-1 to TRBJ2-7; TRBD2 is a possible D gene (6 bases). The CDR3 is CSASYTGVPYF. CDR3 nucleotide sequence: TGCAGTGCTAGTTACACGGGGGTGCCGTACTTC.